A single sample is the source of the 7 T cell receptor beta chains below, sequenced in a study of T cell repertoires in cytomegalovirus infection. These receptors' targets are unknown. TCRdb called the reads again in MiXCR, with one record for every CDR3 protein. The sample holds about 920,000 distinct CDR3 sequences, roughly 30% seen once. The specimen was cultured CD8+ T cells from PBMCs, collected from culture after CMV antigen stimulation. These receptors were collected from a human donor in good health (CMV status not recorded). Some clones in this sample may be carry-over from other donors' samples.

V usage is TRBV7-9 and J usage is TRBJ2-1, with D perhaps TRBD2 (6 bases). The CDR3 loop spans 16 amino acids. Germline CDR1 SEHNR, CDR2 FQNEAQ (reference sequence). V lost 5 bases and J 4 bases, leaving 18 bases between the germline ends. The CDR3 bases are TGTGCCAGCAGCGCCCGGGACTTACCAGGGTACAATGAGCAGTTCTTC. Translating it yields CASSARDLPGYNEQFF.

The chain links TRBV12-3 or TRBV12-4 to TRBJ2-1; D may be TRBD1 or TRBD2 (6 bases each). The CDR3 extends over 17 amino acids. The V and J ends lost 1 base and 0 bases respectively, with 13 bases between them. This CDR3 is CASSLGWGASSYNEQFF. DNA of the CDR3: TGTGCCAGCAGTTTAGGGTGGGGGGCGAGCTCCTACAATGAGCAGTTCTTC.

At least ten counts were recorded for this clonotype. This sequence joins TRBV7-6 and TRBJ1-1; 10 bases are shared with TRBD1. CDR1 SGHVS and CDR2 FNYEAQ come from the germline V gene. The V and J ends lost 3 bases and 3 bases, in that order; junction bases with no gene match: 7. This CDR3 is 16 amino acids long. CDR3 region: CASSFSGTGDYTEAFF. CDR3 coding DNA: TGTGCCAGCAGCTTCTCCGGGACAGGGGACTACACTGAAGCTTTCTTT.

V usage is TRBV7-9 and J usage is TRBJ1-2; tentatively, D is TRBD1 (5 bases). Trimming pared 1 base from V and 8 bases from J, leaving 26 bases between. Germline V lookup: CDR1 SEHNR, CDR2 FQNEAQ (reference sequence). The CDR3 loop spans 18 amino acids. The chain's CDR3 is CASSLGPFGGAFDGGYTF. The CDR3 nucleotides are TGTGCCAGCAGCTTAGGGCCCTTCGGTGGGGCCTTCGATGGGGGCTACACCTTC.

Only a few counts were recorded for this clonotype. CDR3 amino acids: CSASSLGTGEGTQYF. The CDR3 DNA reads as TGCAGTGCTAGTTCCCTGGGGACGGGAGAGGGGACCCAGTACTTC. The rearrangement joins TRBV20-1 to TRBJ2-5; D might be TRBD2 (6 bases). CDR3 length: 15 amino acids. The V gene lost 3 bases and the J gene lost 7 bases, with 21 bases spanning the gap. Germline V CDR1 and CDR2: DFQATT, SNEGSKA (reference sequence).

This sequence joins TRBV2 and TRBJ1-1; a weak D match, TRBD1 (5 bases). The CDR3 loop spans 11 amino acids. Trimming removed 6 bases from V and 7 bases from J, with 9 bases in between. The V gene's germline CDR1 is SNHLY and CDR2 FYNNEI. The CDR3 DNA follows: TGTGCCAGCAGGGGGGTGGATGAAGCTTTCTTT. This encodes CASRGVDEAFF.

This clonotype has more than one count but fewer than ten. This rearrangement joins TRBV7-6 to TRBJ2-3; D might be TRBD1 or TRBD2, each matching 5 bases. From germline, CDR1 is SGHVS and CDR2 FNYEAQ. The CDR3 is 17 amino acids. V shed 4 bases and J shed 0 bases, with 17 bases lying between them. The CDR3 region is CASSSLGAGISTDTQYF. CDR3 in DNA: TGTGCCAGCAGCTCCCTCGGGGCAGGGATCAGCACAGATACGCAGTATTTT.